These T cell receptor beta chains were read from a single sample in a study of T cell repertoires in cytomegalovirus infection. TCRdb fed the reads into MiXCR, producing one record per CDR3 protein. The profile shows hundreds of thousands of distinct CDR3 sequences, around 24% of them singletons. Sequenced: CD8+ T cells from PBMCs. The receptors shown here come from a human donor in good health (CMV status not recorded). Some clones in this sample may be carry-over from other donors' samples. The CDR3 runs from the conserved cysteine through the conserved F or W. The order of the fields is V gene, clone size, D gene, J gene, CDR3 DNA, CDR3 protein. The D gene is left open where the match is weak. Clone size is shown for a subset of rows, as once, few, many or a class of expanded clone.

v_call: TRBV20-1
clone_size: -
d_call: -
j_call: TRBJ2-7
cdr3_nt: TGCAGTGCTAAGCTCCTGACCGCCTACGAGCAGTACTTC
cdr3_aa: CSAKLLTAYEQYF

v_call: TRBV20-1
clone_size: -
d_call: TRBD2
j_call: TRBJ2-5
cdr3_nt: TGCAGTGCTAGAGCTAGATTAGCGGGGGTTAGAGAGACCCAGTACTTC
cdr3_aa: CSARARLAGVRETQYF

v_call: TRBV7-7
clone_size: -
d_call: -
j_call: TRBJ2-1
cdr3_nt: TGTGCTAGCAGCTTAGCGAGGGGTAATGAGCTGTTCTTC
cdr3_aa: CASSLARGNELFF

v_call: TRBV7-6
clone_size: many
d_call: TRBD2
j_call: TRBJ2-6
cdr3_nt: TGTGCCAGCAGAGGTCCGGGGGGGCTGGTTACCCTTGGGGCCAACGTCCTGACTTTC
cdr3_aa: CASRGPGGLVTLGANVLTF

v_call: TRBV14
clone_size: few
d_call: -
j_call: TRBJ1-6
cdr3_nt: TGTGCCAGCAGTATCGGGGGGCCCCTCCACTTT
cdr3_aa: CASSIGGPLHF

v_call: TRBV12-3/TRBV12-4
clone_size: -
d_call: -
j_call: TRBJ1-4
cdr3_nt: TGTGCCAGCAGTCGCCCCGGGACGGGGAATGAAAAACTGTTTTTT
cdr3_aa: CASSRPGTGNEKLFF

v_call: TRBV7-2
clone_size: many
d_call: TRBD2
j_call: TRBJ2-1
cdr3_nt: TGTGCCAGCAGCTTACCGAGCGGGGAGATCTACAATGAGCAGTTCTTC
cdr3_aa: CASSLPSGEIYNEQFF

v_call: TRBV25-1
clone_size: many
d_call: -
j_call: TRBJ1-1
cdr3_nt: TGTGCCAGCAGTCTCAGGAGTTCGGATGAAGCTTTCTTT
cdr3_aa: CASSLRSSDEAFF

v_call: TRBV19
clone_size: -
d_call: -
j_call: TRBJ1-5
cdr3_nt: TGTGCCAGTAGTAAATTGGCAGGGGTTCAGCCCCAGCATTTT
cdr3_aa: CASSKLAGVQPQHF

v_call: TRBV18
clone_size: -
d_call: TRBD1
j_call: TRBJ2-1
cdr3_nt: TGTGCCAGCTCACCTACGACAGGGGTAAATGAGCAGTTCTTC
cdr3_aa: CASSPTTGVNEQFF

v_call: TRBV7-9
clone_size: many
d_call: TRBD1
j_call: TRBJ1-2
cdr3_nt: TGTGCCAGCACCCCGGTCTCTAGACAGGGGGACTATGGCTACACCTTC
cdr3_aa: CASTPVSRQGDYGYTF

v_call: TRBV11-2
clone_size: few
d_call: -
j_call: TRBJ2-5
cdr3_nt: TGTGCCAGCAGCTACCGGGACCTGCCTGGGGCGACCCAGTACTTC
cdr3_aa: CASSYRDLPGATQYF

v_call: TRBV28
clone_size: few
d_call: -
j_call: TRBJ2-1
cdr3_nt: TGTGCCAGCAGCCACGGGACAAACGAGCAGTTCTTC
cdr3_aa: CASSHGTNEQFF

v_call: TRBV25-1
clone_size: few
d_call: -
j_call: TRBJ2-2
cdr3_nt: TGTGCCAGCAGGGACGGGGGAACCGGGGAGCTGTTTTTT
cdr3_aa: CASRDGGTGELFF

v_call: TRBV29-1
clone_size: -
d_call: TRBD1
j_call: TRBJ1-2
cdr3_nt: TGCAGCGACGGAGACAGGGACTTTGCCTATGGCTACACCTTC
cdr3_aa: CSDGDRDFAYGYTF

v_call: TRBV29-1
clone_size: -
d_call: TRBD1
j_call: TRBJ2-2
cdr3_nt: TGCAGCGTTGAAACAGGGGTAATCGGGGAGCTGTTTTTT
cdr3_aa: CSVETGVIGELFF

v_call: TRBV19
clone_size: -
d_call: -
j_call: TRBJ2-1
cdr3_nt: TGTGCCAGTAGTATAGAACCTCTGGAGCAGTTCTTC
cdr3_aa: CASSIEPLEQFF

v_call: TRBV7-2
clone_size: many
d_call: -
j_call: TRBJ2-3
cdr3_nt: TGTGCCAGCAGCTGGGACCGGGCCTACACAGATACGCAGTATTTT
cdr3_aa: CASSWDRAYTDTQYF

v_call: TRBV7-9
clone_size: -
d_call: TRBD2
j_call: TRBJ2-1
cdr3_nt: TGTGCCAGCAGCGTTCTCTTCCCCGTCACTAGCGGGGTATACCTTGGTGAGCAGTTCTTC
cdr3_aa: CASSVLFPVTSGVYLGEQFF

v_call: TRBV11-1
clone_size: -
d_call: TRBD1
j_call: TRBJ2-7
cdr3_nt: TGTGCCAGCAGCAGAGACCGGGACAGGGGGCATTACGAGCAGTACTTC
cdr3_aa: CASSRDRDRGHYEQYF

v_call: TRBV29-1
clone_size: few
d_call: -
j_call: TRBJ2-7
cdr3_nt: TGCAGCGTTGAGGGGATCGAGGGCTACGAGCAGTACTTC
cdr3_aa: CSVEGIEGYEQYF

v_call: TRBV6-5
clone_size: -
d_call: -
j_call: TRBJ2-2
cdr3_nt: TGTGCCAGCAGTCCGGGACGGGGCCGCAACATCGGGGAGCTGTTTTTT
cdr3_aa: CASSPGRGRNIGELFF

v_call: TRBV13
clone_size: -
d_call: TRBD2
j_call: TRBJ2-2
cdr3_nt: TGTGCCAGCAGCCCTCCGAGACTAGCGGGGGGACAGAACACCGGGGAGCTGTTTTTT
cdr3_aa: CASSPPRLAGGQNTGELFF

v_call: TRBV15
clone_size: -
d_call: -
j_call: TRBJ2-1
cdr3_nt: TGTGCCACCAGCAGGACAGGACCGACAGAAGAGCAGTTCTTC
cdr3_aa: CATSRTGPTEEQFF

v_call: TRBV4-1
clone_size: -
d_call: -
j_call: TRBJ1-1
cdr3_nt: TGCGCCAGCAGCCAAGAGGCGGCGGGAAACACTGAAGCTTTCTTT
cdr3_aa: CASSQEAAGNTEAFF

v_call: TRBV27
clone_size: -
d_call: TRBD1
j_call: TRBJ2-1
cdr3_nt: TGTGCCAGCAGGGGACAGGGGCCCTACAATGAGCAGTTCTTC
cdr3_aa: CASRGQGPYNEQFF

v_call: TRBV12-5
clone_size: -
d_call: TRBD1
j_call: TRBJ1-1
cdr3_nt: TGTGCTAGTGGTAAAAGGGACAGGGGGTATCCGGACACTGAAGCTTTCTTT
cdr3_aa: CASGKRDRGYPDTEAFF

v_call: TRBV6-1
clone_size: few
d_call: -
j_call: TRBJ2-4
cdr3_nt: TGTGCCAGCAGATCCGTCAGGCAGGCCAAAAACATTCAGTACTTC
cdr3_aa: CASRSVRQAKNIQYF

v_call: TRBV7-9
clone_size: -
d_call: -
j_call: TRBJ2-3
cdr3_nt: TGTGCCAGCAGCTCCCACGGAAGCACAGATACGCAGTATTTT
cdr3_aa: CASSSHGSTDTQYF

v_call: TRBV28
clone_size: -
d_call: TRBD1
j_call: TRBJ2-6
cdr3_nt: TGTGCCAGCAGTTTAGAGGGGGCTAGGGCCAACGTCCTGACTTTC
cdr3_aa: CASSLEGARANVLTF

v_call: TRBV27
clone_size: -
d_call: -
j_call: TRBJ2-6
cdr3_nt: TGTGCCACCCTTTCGAGGAGAGGGGCCAACGTCCTGACTTTC
cdr3_aa: CATLSRRGANVLTF

v_call: TRBV6-2/TRBV6-3
clone_size: -
d_call: -
j_call: TRBJ2-1
cdr3_nt: TGTGCCAGCAGTTCGGTGGCCATATCGAGGTACGATGAGCAGTTCTTC
cdr3_aa: CASSSVAISRYDEQFF

v_call: TRBV5-4
clone_size: few
d_call: -
j_call: TRBJ2-1
cdr3_nt: TGTGCCAGCAGCTTGGGAGGGGGGTCCGACTTTGAGCAGTTCTTC
cdr3_aa: CASSLGGGSDFEQFF

v_call: TRBV5-6
clone_size: -
d_call: TRBD1
j_call: TRBJ2-3
cdr3_nt: TGTGCCAGCAGCGCTAGTGGGGCTAGACAGGGGCCCCCAGATACGCAGTATTTT
cdr3_aa: CASSASGARQGPPDTQYF

v_call: TRBV5-6
clone_size: few
d_call: -
j_call: TRBJ1-1
cdr3_nt: TGTGCCAGCAGCTTGGCCCGGGGGAGCCACTGGGAGAACACTGAAGCTTTCTTT
cdr3_aa: CASSLARGSHWENTEAFF

v_call: TRBV2
clone_size: -
d_call: TRBD1
j_call: TRBJ2-2
cdr3_nt: TGTGCCAGCAGTCACGAGCGGGACAGGGTCTTAACCGGGGAGCTGTTTTTT
cdr3_aa: CASSHERDRVLTGELFF

v_call: TRBV28
clone_size: few
d_call: -
j_call: TRBJ2-1
cdr3_nt: TGTGCCAGCAGTCCCTCCCGTAACCCATATTTATCCTACAATGAGCAGTTCTTC
cdr3_aa: CASSPSRNPYLSYNEQFF

v_call: TRBV28
clone_size: -
d_call: -
j_call: TRBJ2-6
cdr3_nt: TGTGCCAGCCTAGAGGAACGGCCCTCTGGGGCCAACGTCCTGACTTTC
cdr3_aa: CASLEERPSGANVLTF

v_call: TRBV25-1
clone_size: few
d_call: -
j_call: TRBJ1-1
cdr3_nt: TGTGCCAGCAGTGAATCGGTGGGTTGGGGCACTGAAGCTTTCTTT
cdr3_aa: CASSESVGWGTEAFF

v_call: TRBV6-1
clone_size: few
d_call: -
j_call: TRBJ1-1
cdr3_nt: TGTGCCAGCAGTGTTTACAGGGCCCGCGGCACTGAAGCTTTCTTT
cdr3_aa: CASSVYRARGTEAFF

v_call: TRBV29-1
clone_size: few
d_call: TRBD2
j_call: TRBJ2-4
cdr3_nt: TGCAGCGTTCCCTCCCCAGCGGGGGAGAACATTCAGTACTTC
cdr3_aa: CSVPSPAGENIQYF

v_call: TRBV7-9
clone_size: few
d_call: -
j_call: TRBJ1-1
cdr3_nt: TGTGCCAGCAGCTTAGGGGTCCCGACAGGCTTATCTGAAGCTTTCTTT
cdr3_aa: CASSLGVPTGLSEAFF

v_call: TRBV28
clone_size: -
d_call: TRBD1
j_call: TRBJ2-3
cdr3_nt: TGTGCCAGCAGCCTGGGGACAGGGGGGCCCACAGATACGCAGTATTTT
cdr3_aa: CASSLGTGGPTDTQYF

v_call: TRBV29-1
clone_size: -
d_call: -
j_call: TRBJ1-2
cdr3_nt: TGCAGCGTTGAAGTCCTAACTGGGGGAGGGGAAATCAACTATGGCTACACCTTC
cdr3_aa: CSVEVLTGGGEINYGYTF

v_call: TRBV5-1
clone_size: few
d_call: TRBD1
j_call: TRBJ1-5
cdr3_nt: TGCGCCAGCAGCATGACAGGGCAGGGCAATCAGCCCCAGCATTTT
cdr3_aa: CASSMTGQGNQPQHF

v_call: TRBV2
clone_size: many
d_call: -
j_call: TRBJ1-1
cdr3_nt: TGTGCCAGCGTCCGTAGCACTGAAGCTTTCTTT
cdr3_aa: CASVRSTEAFF

v_call: TRBV2
clone_size: few
d_call: -
j_call: TRBJ2-5
cdr3_nt: TGTGCCAGCAGTGAAGCGTCAGCGACGGGGACCCAGTACTTC
cdr3_aa: CASSEASATGTQYF